This TCR beta chain was retrieved from a study of blood T cell repertoires in COVID-19. Using immunoSEQ multiplex PCR, the repertoire was profiled, and TCRdb retains in-frame clones only, with some absent. This table holds around 300,000 clones, about 85% found once. Trimming stripped 5 bases from V and 3 bases from J, with 11 bases between. The CDR3 has 13 residues. The sample was peripheral blood. The receptor was derived from a human donor in a cohort sampled during active COVID-19. This chain links TRBV12-3 or TRBV12-4 with TRBJ2-7; D remains unclear. CDR3: CASSKLASYEQYF. The CDR3 DNA sequence: TGTGCCAGCAGTAAGCTTGCTAGCTACGAGCAGTACTTC.